This is a list of T cell receptor beta chains from one sample in a study of spatial heterogeneity in lung cancer. Each CDR3 protein gets one entry after TCRdb re-called the 5' RACE reads with MiXCR. The table shows about 16,000 distinct CDR3 sequences, with roughly 6.5% occurring only once. The sample consisted of PBMCs, taken at follow-up. These receptors were collected from a male donor with early-stage non-small cell lung cancer. The CDR3 runs from the conserved cysteine through the conserved F or W. A D gene is named only where the DNA matches it firmly. Clone size is shown for a subset of rows, as once, few, many or a class of expanded clone.

d_call: TRBD2
v_call: TRBV3-1
j_call: TRBJ2-2
clone_size: many
cdr3_aa: CASSQRLAGAGELFF
cdr3_nt: TGTGCCAGCAGCCAAAGACTAGCGGGAGCCGGGGAGCTGTTTTTT

d_call: TRBD1
v_call: TRBV15
j_call: TRBJ2-4
clone_size: medium-sized
cdr3_aa: CATSRDRGGRAKNIQYF
cdr3_nt: TGTGCCACCTCCCGGGACAGGGGAGGTAGGGCCAAAAACATTCAGTACTTC

d_call: NA
v_call: TRBV6-2/TRBV6-3
j_call: TRBJ1-1
clone_size: NA
cdr3_aa: CASSYQGTTEAFF
cdr3_nt: TGTGCCAGCAGTTACCAGGGGACCACTGAAGCTTTCTTT

d_call: TRBD2
v_call: TRBV9
j_call: TRBJ2-1
clone_size: many
cdr3_aa: CASSPHLREGLGGEQFF
cdr3_nt: TGTGCCAGCAGCCCCCATTTGCGGGAGGGCTTGGGAGGTGAGCAGTTCTTC

d_call: NA
v_call: TRBV29-1
j_call: TRBJ2-1
clone_size: many
cdr3_aa: CSSEVSPYNEQFF
cdr3_nt: TGCAGCTCAGAGGTGAGCCCATACAATGAGCAGTTCTTC

d_call: TRBD2
v_call: TRBV7-2
j_call: TRBJ2-5
clone_size: many
cdr3_aa: CASSSFVLAGGQETQYF
cdr3_nt: TGTGCCAGCAGCTCGTTTGTTCTAGCGGGAGGGCAAGAGACCCAGTACTTC

d_call: TRBD1
v_call: TRBV28
j_call: TRBJ2-3
clone_size: NA
cdr3_aa: CASTQPGQGSNF
cdr3_nt: TGTGCCAGCACCCAACCGGGACAGGGATCGAATTTT

d_call: NA
v_call: TRBV14
j_call: TRBJ1-2
clone_size: many
cdr3_aa: CASSQDPAYGYTF
cdr3_nt: TGTGCCAGCAGCCAAGATCCAGCCTATGGCTACACCTTC

d_call: NA
v_call: TRBV3-1
j_call: TRBJ2-2
clone_size: many
cdr3_aa: CAGGTGRDTGELFF
cdr3_nt: TGTGCCGGGGGGACCGGCCGGGACACCGGGGAGCTGTTTTTT

d_call: NA
v_call: TRBV19
j_call: TRBJ2-7
clone_size: NA
cdr3_aa: CASSMDVLEGYEQYF
cdr3_nt: TGTGCCAGTAGTATGGACGTCCTAGAGGGCTACGAGCAGTACTTC

d_call: TRBD1
v_call: TRBV19
j_call: TRBJ1-5
clone_size: NA
cdr3_aa: CASDRDRDLQPQHF
cdr3_nt: TGTGCCAGTGATCGAGACAGGGACCTACAGCCCCAGCATTTT

d_call: NA
v_call: TRBV30
j_call: TRBJ2-3
clone_size: few
cdr3_aa: CAWSGGTRSGQYF
cdr3_nt: TGTGCCTGGAGTGGGGGCACCAGGTCGGGGCAGTATTTT

d_call: NA
v_call: TRBV5-1
j_call: TRBJ1-1
clone_size: medium-sized
cdr3_aa: CASSPDSQQGAFF
cdr3_nt: TGCGCCAGCAGCCCGGACTCTCAACAGGGAGCTTTCTTT

d_call: NA
v_call: TRBV18
j_call: TRBJ1-1
clone_size: many
cdr3_aa: CASSPRTPLNTEAFF
cdr3_nt: TGTGCCAGCTCACCACGGACACCCCTGAACACTGAAGCTTTCTTT

d_call: TRBD2
v_call: TRBV7-2
j_call: TRBJ2-1
clone_size: many
cdr3_aa: CASSRRTEVVREVYNEQFF
cdr3_nt: TGTGCCAGCAGCCGGAGGACAGAAGTCGTGCGGGAGGTCTACAATGAGCAGTTCTTC

d_call: NA
v_call: TRBV11-2
j_call: TRBJ2-7
clone_size: many
cdr3_aa: CASSPIRRVRGIYEQYF
cdr3_nt: TGTGCCAGCAGCCCCATAAGGAGGGTCAGGGGGATCTACGAGCAGTACTTC

d_call: NA
v_call: TRBV12-3/TRBV12-4
j_call: TRBJ1-1
clone_size: many
cdr3_aa: CASRATGGGTEAFF
cdr3_nt: TGTGCCAGCAGGGCGACAGGAGGTGGCACTGAAGCTTTCTTT

d_call: NA
v_call: TRBV6-5
j_call: TRBJ1-1
clone_size: many
cdr3_aa: CASSSQRTTEAFF
cdr3_nt: TGTGCCAGCAGTTCGCAGCGAACGACTGAAGCTTTCTTT

d_call: TRBD2
v_call: TRBV20-1
j_call: TRBJ2-3
clone_size: many
cdr3_aa: CSHSGRGTDTQYF
cdr3_nt: TGCAGTCACAGCGGGAGAGGCACAGATACGCAGTATTTT

d_call: NA
v_call: TRBV11-2
j_call: TRBJ2-1
clone_size: many
cdr3_aa: CASSLAGRIF
cdr3_nt: TGTGCCAGCAGCTTAGCAGGCCGGATCTTC

d_call: NA
v_call: TRBV7-9
j_call: TRBJ2-7
clone_size: few
cdr3_aa: CASSLAGGAYEQYF
cdr3_nt: TGTGCCAGCAGCTTAGCGGGGGGTGCCTACGAGCAGTACTTC

d_call: NA
v_call: TRBV7-2
j_call: TRBJ2-5
clone_size: many
cdr3_aa: CASSLVGPPEGTQYF
cdr3_nt: TGTGCCAGCAGCTTAGTGGGGCCTCCCGAGGGGACCCAGTACTTC

d_call: NA
v_call: TRBV5-1
j_call: TRBJ2-1
clone_size: many
cdr3_aa: CASLEGGTYNEQFF
cdr3_nt: TGCGCCAGCCTGGAAGGTGGTACCTACAATGAGCAGTTCTTC

d_call: NA
v_call: TRBV4-1
j_call: TRBJ1-6
clone_size: many
cdr3_aa: CASSQGRDSPLHF
cdr3_nt: TGCGCCAGCAGCCAAGGCAGGGATTCACCCCTCCACTTT

d_call: NA
v_call: TRBV12-3/TRBV12-4
j_call: TRBJ2-1
clone_size: many
cdr3_aa: CASSLAGATSYNEQFF
cdr3_nt: TGTGCCAGCAGTTTGGCAGGGGCGACCTCCTACAATGAGCAGTTCTTC

d_call: NA
v_call: TRBV28
j_call: TRBJ1-4
clone_size: medium-sized
cdr3_aa: CASSARDATNEKLFF
cdr3_nt: TGTGCCAGCAGTGCCAGGGACGCAACTAATGAAAAACTGTTTTTT

d_call: NA
v_call: TRBV28
j_call: TRBJ2-1
clone_size: medium-sized
cdr3_aa: CASSSPSAYNEQFF
cdr3_nt: TGTGCCAGCAGTTCCCCAAGTGCCTACAATGAGCAGTTCTTC

d_call: NA
v_call: TRBV24-1
j_call: TRBJ1-5
clone_size: NA
cdr3_aa: CATSDSTGTRNLPQHF
cdr3_nt: TGTGCCACCAGTGATTCAACAGGGACACGTAACCTGCCCCAGCATTTT

d_call: NA
v_call: TRBV20-1
j_call: TRBJ2-1
clone_size: many
cdr3_aa: CSARTAPTSYNEQFF
cdr3_nt: TGCAGTGCTAGAACGGCGCCGACCAGCTACAATGAGCAGTTCTTC

d_call: TRBD2
v_call: TRBV9
j_call: TRBJ2-7
clone_size: few
cdr3_aa: CASSPGTSLSSYEQYF
cdr3_nt: TGTGCCAGCAGCCCCGGGACTAGCCTAAGCTCCTACGAGCAGTACTTC

d_call: NA
v_call: TRBV5-1
j_call: TRBJ2-5
clone_size: many
cdr3_aa: CASSLENTQETQYF
cdr3_nt: TGCGCCAGCAGCTTGGAGAACACGCAAGAGACCCAGTACTTC

d_call: NA
v_call: TRBV7-3
j_call: TRBJ2-7
clone_size: many
cdr3_aa: CASSRGGTSYEQYF
cdr3_nt: TGTGCCAGCAGCCGAGGAGGCACCTCCTACGAGCAGTACTTC

d_call: NA
v_call: TRBV6-2/TRBV6-3
j_call: TRBJ2-1
clone_size: many
cdr3_aa: CASTLGRLDYNEQFF
cdr3_nt: TGTGCCAGCACTCTAGGGAGACTAGACTACAATGAGCAGTTCTTC

d_call: TRBD1
v_call: TRBV27
j_call: TRBJ2-7
clone_size: many
cdr3_aa: CASSVQGSYEQYF
cdr3_nt: TGTGCCAGCAGTGTACAGGGGTCCTACGAGCAGTACTTC

d_call: NA
v_call: TRBV20-1
j_call: TRBJ2-5
clone_size: many
cdr3_aa: CSAQLASWKETQYF
cdr3_nt: TGCAGTGCCCAGCTGGCTAGCTGGAAAGAGACCCAGTACTTC

d_call: TRBD2
v_call: TRBV12-3/TRBV12-4
j_call: TRBJ2-5
clone_size: many
cdr3_aa: CASSPGTSVQETQYF
cdr3_nt: TGTGCCAGCAGCCCCGGGACTAGCGTCCAAGAGACCCAGTACTTC

d_call: TRBD2
v_call: TRBV12-3/TRBV12-4
j_call: TRBJ2-7
clone_size: many
cdr3_aa: CASSLVREGPIIF
cdr3_nt: TGTGCCAGCAGTTTAGTTCGGGAGGGCCCAATTATCTTC

d_call: TRBD2
v_call: TRBV18
j_call: TRBJ2-2
clone_size: NA
cdr3_aa: CASSQTGTTITHTGELFF
cdr3_nt: TGTGCCAGCTCACAGACCGGGACTACCATAACCCACACCGGGGAGCTGTTTTTT

d_call: NA
v_call: TRBV6-5
j_call: TRBJ1-1
clone_size: many
cdr3_aa: CASSYGRGVRRTEAFF
cdr3_nt: TGTGCCAGCAGTTACGGTAGGGGGGTCCGGCGCACTGAAGCTTTCTTT

d_call: NA
v_call: TRBV19
j_call: TRBJ2-5
clone_size: many
cdr3_aa: CASSTSGAPGGTQYF
cdr3_nt: TGTGCCAGTAGTACCTCCGGGGCCCCTGGGGGGACCCAGTACTTC

d_call: NA
v_call: TRBV10-3
j_call: TRBJ2-1
clone_size: many
cdr3_aa: CAISALEKTDEQFF
cdr3_nt: TGTGCCATCAGTGCCCTGGAGAAGACCGATGAGCAGTTCTTC

d_call: TRBD2
v_call: TRBV4-3
j_call: TRBJ2-6
clone_size: many
cdr3_aa: CASSQYPPSSSGGPGANVLTF
cdr3_nt: TGCGCCAGCAGCCAATACCCCCCCAGCTCTAGCGGGGGCCCTGGGGCCAACGTCCTGACTTTC

d_call: TRBD1
v_call: TRBV28
j_call: TRBJ2-1
clone_size: many
cdr3_aa: CASSFADRVIEQFF
cdr3_nt: TGTGCCAGCAGTTTTGCCGACAGGGTTATCGAGCAGTTCTTC

d_call: NA
v_call: TRBV7-9
j_call: TRBJ2-1
clone_size: many
cdr3_aa: CASSLGRAWAEQFF
cdr3_nt: TGTGCCAGCAGCTTGGGCAGGGCGTGGGCTGAGCAGTTCTTC

d_call: NA
v_call: TRBV7-3
j_call: TRBJ2-1
clone_size: many
cdr3_aa: CASSQDSLGYNEQFF
cdr3_nt: TGTGCCAGCAGCCAGGACTCTCTGGGCTACAATGAGCAGTTCTTC

d_call: NA
v_call: TRBV6-6
j_call: TRBJ1-2
clone_size: many
cdr3_aa: CASSMGQGAVYGYTF
cdr3_nt: TGTGCCAGCAGTATGGGGCAGGGCGCAGTCTATGGCTACACCTTC

d_call: NA
v_call: TRBV14
j_call: TRBJ2-2
clone_size: NA
cdr3_aa: CASSQVSGAYTGELFF
cdr3_nt: TGTGCCAGCAGCCAAGTATCGGGGGCGTACACCGGGGAGCTGTTTTTT

d_call: TRBD1
v_call: TRBV29-1
j_call: TRBJ2-1
clone_size: many
cdr3_aa: CSVRTGDNEQFF
cdr3_nt: TGCAGCGTCCGGACAGGGGACAATGAGCAGTTCTTC

d_call: NA
v_call: TRBV2
j_call: TRBJ2-3
clone_size: medium-sized
cdr3_aa: CASSVYRITDTQYF
cdr3_nt: TGTGCCAGCAGTGTGTATCGGATCACAGATACGCAGTATTTT

d_call: TRBD2
v_call: TRBV12-3/TRBV12-4
j_call: TRBJ2-2
clone_size: many
cdr3_aa: CASRPLASGNTGELFF
cdr3_nt: TGTGCCAGCAGGCCCCTGGCTAGCGGGAACACCGGGGAGCTGTTTTTT